The present T cell receptor beta chain was sequenced within a study of beta chain features in type 1 diabetes. TCRB transcripts that were expressed got sequenced, as all of the isolated RNA had been reverse transcribed. Here immunoSEQ multiplex PCR was the method, and the copy in TCRdb shows in-frame clones only, minus some. The top ten clones hold roughly 0.015% of a sample with about 360,000 clones, about 12% of them seen once. This clonotype originated in a man younger than 35 in good health. Sequenced: naive CD4+ T cells from blood.

This CDR3 reads CASSLVPGGQLRGYTF. The CDR3 DNA sequence: TGTGCCAGCAGCTTAGTACCAGGGGGCCAGCTAAGGGGCTACACCTTC. The chain combines TRBV7-9 with TRBJ1-2; 8 bases agree with TRBD1. With 1 base clipped from V and 8 bases from J, the junction kept 12 bases outside the gene matches. Germline loops: CDR1 SEHNR, CDR2 FQNEAQ (reference sequence). The CDR3 runs 16 residues.